Below, 16 T cell receptor beta chains from the same sample are listed, as sequenced in a study of CD8 T cells in Susac syndrome (dated 2019 in TCRdb). Libraries were built with the immunoSEQ multiplex PCR assay. RNA was extracted using the RNeasy kit, and about 0.45 to 1 ug of the RNA was reverse transcribed with random hexamers. The public reads were run again by TCRdb, first through fastp at Q25 and then through MiXCR, and only productive beta chains were kept. Records with the same CDR3 protein are collapsed into one entry carrying the most frequent genes and DNA. This sample comprises about 280,000 distinct CDR3 sequences, roughly 81% of them detected only once. The ten largest clones take up approximately 0.11% of the sample. The specimen sequenced was CD8+ T cells from PBMCs. These receptors were taken from a human donor with multiple sclerosis.

The chain couples TRBV4-1 to TRBJ1-2; TRBD1 aligns across 8 bases. The J segment lost 4 bases and the V segment lost 4 bases, leaving 8 bases of the junction unmatched. Germline values: CDR1 MGHRA, CDR2 YSYEKL. The CDR3 sequence is 15 residues long. The CDR3 protein is CASSPGTGAIYGYTF. The CDR3 DNA sequence: TGCGCCAGCAGCCCGGGGACAGGCGCTATCTATGGCTACACCTTC.

The V and J genes are TRBV9 and TRBJ1-4, with TRBD1 matching over 10 bases. The germline CDR1 and CDR2 sequences are SGDLS and YYNGEE. The CDR3 sequence is 15 residues long. The V gene end was trimmed by 0 bases and the J gene end by 9 bases; junction bases not matched to a gene: 5. The CDR3 reads CASSVDGTGEKKLFF. CDR3 bases: TGTGCCAGCAGCGTAGATGGGACAGGGGAGAAAAAACTGTTTTTT.

The chain employs TRBV11-2 and TRBJ2-1; the D is unclear. Trimming took off 1 base at V and 8 bases at J, with 6 bases between the two ends. CDR1 and CDR2 (germline): SGHAT, FQNNGV. The CDR3 totals 12 residues. The CDR3, as DNA: TGTGCCAGCAGCTTAGTTCCCGATGAGCAGTTCTTC. It encodes CASSLVPDEQFF. The complete variable domain, with remaining parts taken from reference TRBV11-2 and TRBJ2-1, reads EAGVAQSPRYKIIEKRQSVAFWCNPISGHATLYWYQQILGQGPKLLIQFQNNGVVDDSQLPKDRFSAERLKGVDSTLKIQPAKLEDSAVYLCASSLVPDEQFFGPGTRLTVL.

This clonotype occurred a few times. J is TRBJ2-1 and V is TRBV7-9, with 11 bases matching TRBD2. In germline, CDR1 is SEHNR, CDR2 FQNEAQ (reference sequence). This CDR3 has 16 residues. V lost 7 bases and J lost 0; bases outside the gene matches: 5. The CDR3 protein is CASTRLAGSSYNEQFF. The CDR3 DNA reads as TGTGCCAGCACCAGACTAGCGGGGAGCTCCTACAATGAGCAGTTCTTC.

The CDR3 region has the DNA TGTGCCAGCAGCTTAGTTCACCGGATCAACAATGAGCAGTTCTTC. Encoded protein: CASSLVHRINNEQFF. V is TRBV7-2 and J is TRBJ2-1; D not resolved. This CDR3 spans 15 amino acids. Germline-derived CDR1 and CDR2 are SGHTA and FQGNSA. Trimming removed 1 base at V and 5 bases at J, with 12 bases between.

This sequence joins TRBV28 and TRBJ1-3, with D possibly TRBD1 on 5 matching bases. Trimming removed 8 bases from V and 2 bases from J, with 13 bases in between. CDR1 MDHEN and CDR2 SYDVKM come from the germline V gene. CDR3 length equals 14 residues. For the CDR3, the DNA is TGTGCCAGCGTTTTATCAGGGCCTGGAAACACCATATATTTT. It yields the protein CASVLSGPGNTIYF.

This sequence joins TRBV29-1 and TRBJ2-7, with 10 bases fitting TRBD2. J lost 5 bases, V lost 5 bases, and 3 bases had no gene match. Looked up from germline, CDR1 is SQVTM and CDR2 is ANQGSEA. The CDR3 contains 12 residues. The CDR3: CSVLSGRDEQYF. DNA for the CDR3: TGCAGCGTTCTGAGCGGGAGGGACGAGCAGTACTTC.

The chain combines TRBV19 with TRBJ2-7; possible D gene TRBD2, 6 bases. The CDR3 has 15 residues. V lost 3 bases and J lost 1, with 13 bases in between. Germline V gene data show CDR1 as LNHDA and CDR2 as SQIVND (reference sequence). The chain's CDR3 is CASSIFLAGSYEQYF. CDR3 nucleotide sequence: TGTGCCAGTAGTATCTTTCTGGCGGGATCCTACGAGCAGTACTTC.

The CDR3 DNA follows: TGTGCCAGCAGCGTAGCCAGGGCTAGTGTTGAGCAGTTCTTC. This encodes CASSVARASVEQFF. The chain carries TRBV9 and TRBJ2-1, with a possible D match to TRBD1 (5 bases). V was clipped by 0 bases and J by 9 bases, with 13 bases between them. The CDR3 totals 14 residues. Germline CDR1 reads SGDLS; CDR2 reads YYNGEE.

The chain links TRBV6-5 to TRBJ2-1, with a weak D call TRBD1 (6 bases). Germline V lookup: CDR1 MNHEY, CDR2 SVGAGI. This CDR3 region has 16 residues. Trimming shortened V by 2 bases and J by 12 bases, and 23 bases separated the two germline ends. This chain's CDR3 is CASSYGTRGIITGQFF. Here the CDR3 DNA reads TGTGCCAGCAGTTACGGCACAAGGGGGATTATTACGGGGCAGTTCTTC.

This clonotype was detected only a few times. This chain links TRBV19 with TRBJ2-1; 10 bases match TRBD2. Germline V CDR1 and CDR2: LNHDA, SQIVND (reference sequence). This CDR3 has 15 residues. With 3 bases clipped from V and 7 bases from J, the junction kept 6 bases outside the gene matches. Here the CDR3 reads CASSIIAGGRNEQFF. The CDR3 DNA sequence: TGTGCCAGTAGTATCATAGCGGGAGGTCGAAATGAGCAGTTCTTC.

The chain combines TRBV6-5 with TRBJ2-3; 8 bases align to TRBD2. The CDR3 runs to 16 residues. CDR1 is MNHEY, CDR2 SVGAGI, per germline. J was trimmed by 3 bases and V by 3 bases; bases with no gene match: 8. CDR3 sequence: CASSYLPGGATDTQYF. In DNA form, the CDR3 reads TGTGCCAGCAGTTATCTACCGGGGGGGGCGACAGATACGCAGTATTTT.

In this sample, this clonotype turned up once. This chain connects TRBV5-4 to TRBJ1-2; D is undetermined. Trimming cost V 6 bases and J 2 bases, with 5 bases left between them. The CDR3 runs to 11 residues. The germline V gene has CDR1 SGHNT and CDR2 YYREEE (reference sequence). This CDR3 is CASISNYGYTF. In nucleotides, the CDR3 is TGTGCCAGCATCTCCAACTATGGCTACACCTTC.

This clonotype was detected once. The chain links TRBV28 to TRBJ2-1; a weak D match, TRBD2 (6 bases). There are 14 residues in the CDR3. Germline CDR1 MDHEN, CDR2 SYDVKM. Trimming removed 3 bases at V and 7 bases at J, with 13 bases between. The CDR3 DNA reads as TGTGCCAGCAGTTTCCCCCGGACTAATAATGAGCAGTTCTTC. It encodes CASSFPRTNNEQFF.

The chain links TRBV5-5 to TRBJ1-1; D perhaps matches TRBD1 (6 bases). Per germline, CDR1 SGHKS and CDR2 YYEKEE (reference sequence). The CDR3 is 14 residues long. Deletions cut 0 bases from V and 4 bases from J, with 10 bases between. In nucleotides, the CDR3 is TGTGCCAGCAGCTTGGAGAGAGGGGGCACTGAAGCTTTCTTT. This translates into CASSLERGGTEAFF. Based on the CDR3 plus reference TRBV5-5 and TRBJ1-1, the full variable domain is DAGVTQSPTHLIKTRGQQVTLRCSPISGHKSVSWYQQVLGQGPQFIFQYYEKEERGRGNFPDRFSARQFPNYSSELNVNALLLGDSALYLCASSLERGGTEAFFGQGTRLTVV.

The chain carries TRBV30 and TRBJ1-1, with D perhaps matching TRBD1 (6 bases). The CDR3 covers 13 residues. CDR1 and CDR2 from the germline V gene are GTSNPN and SVGIG (reference sequence). Deletions cut 4 bases from V and 1 base from J, with 10 bases between. CDR3 protein: CAWTRTENTEAFF. The CDR3 region has the DNA TGTGCCTGGACTCGGACAGAGAACACTGAAGCTTTCTTT.